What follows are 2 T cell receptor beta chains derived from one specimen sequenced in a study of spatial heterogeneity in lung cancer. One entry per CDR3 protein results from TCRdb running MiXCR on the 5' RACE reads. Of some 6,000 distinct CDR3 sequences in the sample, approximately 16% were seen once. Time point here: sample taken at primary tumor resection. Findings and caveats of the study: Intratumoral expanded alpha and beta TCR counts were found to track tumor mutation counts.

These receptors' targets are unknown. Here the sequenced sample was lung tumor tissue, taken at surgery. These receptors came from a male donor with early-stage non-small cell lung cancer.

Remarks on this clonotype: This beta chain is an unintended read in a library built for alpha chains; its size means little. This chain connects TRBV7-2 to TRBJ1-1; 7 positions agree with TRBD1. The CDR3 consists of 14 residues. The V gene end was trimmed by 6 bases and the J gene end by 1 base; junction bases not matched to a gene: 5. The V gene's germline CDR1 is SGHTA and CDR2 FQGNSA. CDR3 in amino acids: CASRPGQTNTEAFF. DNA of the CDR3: TGTGCCAGCAGACCGGGACAGACGAACACTGAAGCTTTCTTT.

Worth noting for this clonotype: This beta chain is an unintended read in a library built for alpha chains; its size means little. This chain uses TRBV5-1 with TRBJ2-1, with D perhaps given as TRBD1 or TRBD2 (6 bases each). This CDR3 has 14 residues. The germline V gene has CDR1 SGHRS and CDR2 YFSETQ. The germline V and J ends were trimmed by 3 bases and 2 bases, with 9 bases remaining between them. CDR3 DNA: TGCGCCAGCAGCTCGGGGGCCACCTACAATGAGCAGTTCTTC. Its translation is CASSSGATYNEQFF.